The source of this T cell receptor beta chain is a study of response to subunit inactivated influenza vaccine. Study results and limitations: Authors suggested seasonal influenza vaccinations each recruit few new T cells.

TCRdb re-derived calls from the RT-PCR reads in MiXCR, one entry per CDR3 protein. The table includes more than 700,000 distinct CDR3 sequences, 21% detected once. CDR1 is SGDLS, CDR2 YYNGEE, per germline. The CDR3 contains 14 residues. V gave up 3 bases and J gave up 4 bases; unmatched junction bases: 3. This clonotype was seen only once. Its cognate antigen is unknown. The sequencing here drew on PBMCs from blood, taken more than 4 days after vaccination. This TCR derives from a man aged 50-59 years who received an inactivated influenza vaccine. This chain joins TRBV9 and TRBJ2-5; 10 bases line up with TRBD2. The CDR3 loop is CASSASGGSETQYF. CDR3 sequence (DNA): TGTGCCAGCAGCGCTAGCGGGGGATCAGAGACCCAGTACTTC. Supplemented by reference TRBV9 and TRBJ2-5, the full variable domain reads DSGVTQTPKHLITATGQRVTLRCSPRSGDLSVYWYQQSLDQGLQFLIQYYNGEERAKGNILERFSAQQFPDLHSELNLSSLELGDSALYFCASSASGGSETQYFGPGTRLLVL.